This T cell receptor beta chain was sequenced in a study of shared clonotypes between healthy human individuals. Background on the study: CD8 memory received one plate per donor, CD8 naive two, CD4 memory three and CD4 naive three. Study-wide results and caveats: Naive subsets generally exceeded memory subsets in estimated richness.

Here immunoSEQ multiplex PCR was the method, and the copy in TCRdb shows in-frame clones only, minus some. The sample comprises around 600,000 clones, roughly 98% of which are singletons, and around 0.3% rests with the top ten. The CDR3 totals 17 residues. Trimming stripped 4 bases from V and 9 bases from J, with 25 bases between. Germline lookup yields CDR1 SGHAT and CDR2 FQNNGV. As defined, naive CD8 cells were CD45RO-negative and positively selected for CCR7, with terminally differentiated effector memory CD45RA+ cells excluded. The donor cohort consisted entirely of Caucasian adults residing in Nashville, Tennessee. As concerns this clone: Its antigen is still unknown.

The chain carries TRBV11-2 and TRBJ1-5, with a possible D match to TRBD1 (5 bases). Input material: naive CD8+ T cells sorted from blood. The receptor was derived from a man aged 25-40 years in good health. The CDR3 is CASSSKARDDGWSPQHF. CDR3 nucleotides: TGTGCCAGCAGCTCTAAGGCTAGGGACGACGGGTGGTCGCCCCAGCATTTT.